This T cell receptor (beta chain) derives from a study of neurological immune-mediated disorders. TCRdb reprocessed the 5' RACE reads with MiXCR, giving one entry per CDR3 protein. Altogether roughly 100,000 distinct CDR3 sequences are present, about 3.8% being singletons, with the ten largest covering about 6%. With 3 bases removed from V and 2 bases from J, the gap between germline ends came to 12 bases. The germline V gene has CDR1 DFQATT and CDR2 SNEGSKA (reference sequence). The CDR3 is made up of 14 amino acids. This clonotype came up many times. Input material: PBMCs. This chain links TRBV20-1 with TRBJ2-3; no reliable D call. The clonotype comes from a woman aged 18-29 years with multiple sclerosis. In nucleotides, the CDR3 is TGCAGTGCTAGGGGCTTACTACCCACAGATACGCAGTATTTT. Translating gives CSARGLLPTDTQYF.